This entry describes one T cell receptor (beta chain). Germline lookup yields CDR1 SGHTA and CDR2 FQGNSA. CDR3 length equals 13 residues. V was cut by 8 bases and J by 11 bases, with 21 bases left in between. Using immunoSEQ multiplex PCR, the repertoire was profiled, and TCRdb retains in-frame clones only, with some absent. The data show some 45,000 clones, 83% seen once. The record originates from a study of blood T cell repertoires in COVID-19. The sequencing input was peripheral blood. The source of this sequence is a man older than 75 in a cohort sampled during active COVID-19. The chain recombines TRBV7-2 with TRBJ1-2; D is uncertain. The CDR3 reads CASGNAAGVEYTF. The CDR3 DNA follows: TGTGCCAGCGGCAATGCTGCCGGGGTTGAGTACACCTTC.